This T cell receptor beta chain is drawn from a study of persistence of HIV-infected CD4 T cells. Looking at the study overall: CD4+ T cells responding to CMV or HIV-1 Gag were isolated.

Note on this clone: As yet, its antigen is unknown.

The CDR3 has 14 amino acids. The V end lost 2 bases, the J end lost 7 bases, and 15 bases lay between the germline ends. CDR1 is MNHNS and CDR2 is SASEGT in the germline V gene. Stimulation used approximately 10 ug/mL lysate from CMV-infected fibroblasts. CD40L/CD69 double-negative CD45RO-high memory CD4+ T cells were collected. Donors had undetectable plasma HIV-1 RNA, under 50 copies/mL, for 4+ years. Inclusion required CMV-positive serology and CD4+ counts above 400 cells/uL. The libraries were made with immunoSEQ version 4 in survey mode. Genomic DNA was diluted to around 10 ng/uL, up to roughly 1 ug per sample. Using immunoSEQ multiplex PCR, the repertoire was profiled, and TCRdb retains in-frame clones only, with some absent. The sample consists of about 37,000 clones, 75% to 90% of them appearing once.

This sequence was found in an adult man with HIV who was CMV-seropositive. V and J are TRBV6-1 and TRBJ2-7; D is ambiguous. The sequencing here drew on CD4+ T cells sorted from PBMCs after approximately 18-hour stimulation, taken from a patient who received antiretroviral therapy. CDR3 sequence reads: CASSESHLSAEQYF. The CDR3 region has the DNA TGTGCCAGCAGTGAAAGCCATCTCTCAGCGGAGCAGTACTTC.